A single T cell receptor beta chain is shown here with its context. Enrollees, about 18 to 89 years old, lived in 24 US areas. Participants reported their clinical history, and cohort assignment relied on those reports. The data were obtained in a study of blood T cell repertoires in COVID-19. Study information: Specimens from acute and convalescent COVID-19 originated in the United States, Italy and Spain. Sources were T cells, B-cell-depleted T cells, or PBMCs; the material itself was cDNA or gDNA.

V was cut by 6 bases and J by 1 base, with 8 bases left in between. This CDR3 region has 13 residues. Generated by immunoSEQ multiplex PCR, the TCRdb table keeps only in-frame clones and is missing some. In the table there are fewer than 500,000 clones, more than 75% of which are singletons. J is TRBJ2-3 and V is TRBV12-3 or TRBV12-4; D gene unclear. The clonotype originates from a woman aged 25 to 39 with acute COVID-19. Source material: PBMCs or T cells enriched from blood (not recorded which). CDR3 nucleotides: TGTGCCAGCAGGCCGACTGGCACAGATACGCAGTATTTT. This codes for CASRPTGTDTQYF.